The 6 T cell receptor beta chains reported below all come from one sample, sequenced in a study of T cell responses to AZD1222 COVID-19 vaccine. Sequencing was performed with immunoSEQ multiplex PCR; in TCRdb, only in-frame clones are kept and a portion is missing. The table has roughly 78,000 clones, 80% to 85% seen once. The sequences come from peripheral blood, collected on day 0 of AZD1222 vaccination. These receptors originate from an adult in good health.

This rearrangement joins TRBV7-2 to TRBJ2-1; 8 bases align to TRBD2. Trimming cost V 6 bases and J 6 bases; bases outside gene matches: 10. The CDR3 is made up of 15 amino acids. CDR1 SGHTA and CDR2 FQGNSA come from the germline V gene. The CDR3 sequence is CASSREGLVANEQFF. CDR3 bases: TGTGCCAGCAGTCGCGAGGGACTAGTGGCCAATGAGCAGTTCTTC.

This chain uses TRBV20-1 with TRBJ1-2; tentative D call: TRBD1 (5 bases). CDR1 is DFQATT and CDR2 is SNEGSKA in the germline V gene (reference sequence). There are 15 residues in the CDR3. The germline V and J ends were trimmed by 3 bases and 0 bases, with 14 bases remaining between them. CDR3 in DNA: TGCAGTGCTAGTCCGGGACGGGGAGCTAACTATGGCTACACCTTC. Amino acid sequence: CSASPGRGANYGYTF.

In this sample, this clone turned up once. This chain uses TRBV4-1 with TRBJ2-2, with 8 bases lining up with TRBD1. CDR1 is MGHRA, CDR2 YSYEKL, per germline. The CDR3 spans 16 residues. Trimming cost V 1 base and J 0 bases; bases outside gene matches: 1. The chain's CDR3 is CASSQGTGTNTGELFF. The CDR3 DNA is TGCGCCAGCAGCCAAGGGACAGGGACGAACACCGGGGAGCTGTTTTTT.

The rearrangement joins TRBV30 to TRBJ2-7, with D perhaps matching TRBD1 (5 bases). The CDR3 loop spans 12 amino acids. Germline loops: CDR1 GTSNPN, CDR2 SVGIG (reference sequence). The ends were cut back, 3 bases at V and 3 bases at J, with 9 bases in the middle. This CDR3 reads CAWSRVGYEQYF. The CDR3 DNA reads TGTGCCTGGAGCAGGGTAGGCTACGAGCAGTACTTC.

V is TRBV5-1 and J is TRBJ2-3; a possible D gene is TRBD1 (6 bases). The CDR3 runs to 15 residues. Between the trimmed V and J ends, which lost 4 bases and 5 bases, there was a span of 17 bases. Germline assignment: CDR1 SGHRS and CDR2 YFSETQ. The CDR3 sequence is CASSLRGVAQDTQYF. For the CDR3, the DNA is TGCGCCAGCAGCCTCAGGGGAGTGGCGCAAGATACGCAGTATTTT.

The V and J genes are TRBV3-1 (or the pseudogene TRBV3-2) and TRBJ1-6; 7 nucleotides match TRBD1. The germline gives CDR1 LGHDT, CDR2 YNNKEL (reference sequence). The CDR3 has 16 amino acids. The V and J ends lost 2 bases and 7 bases, in that order; junction bases with no gene match: 8. CDR3 sequence reads: CASSQPGQLGNSPLHF. DNA of the CDR3: TGTGCCAGCAGCCAACCGGGACAGCTAGGAAATTCACCCCTCCACTTT.